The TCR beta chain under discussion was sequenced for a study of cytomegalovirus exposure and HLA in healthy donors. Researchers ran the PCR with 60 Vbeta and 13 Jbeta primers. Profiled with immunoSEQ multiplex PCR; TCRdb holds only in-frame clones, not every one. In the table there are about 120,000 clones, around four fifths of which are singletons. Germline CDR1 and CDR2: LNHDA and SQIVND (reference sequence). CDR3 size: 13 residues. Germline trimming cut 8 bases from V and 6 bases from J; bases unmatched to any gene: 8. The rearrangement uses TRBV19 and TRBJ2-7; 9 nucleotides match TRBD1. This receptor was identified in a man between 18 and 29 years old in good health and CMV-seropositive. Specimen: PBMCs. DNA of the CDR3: TGTGCCAGTCGGGGGACAGGGTCGTCCGAGCAGTACTTC. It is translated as CASRGTGSSEQYF.